The sequence of this TCR beta chain was determined in a study of graft-versus-host responses after intestinal transplantation. The overall study: Multivisceral, liver-intestinal, or isolated intestinal transplants were performed in recipients.

Study results and limitations: Allografts of patients with graft-donor T cell macrochimerism showed high graft-versus-host to host-versus-graft clone ratios.

The table lists this clone with a count of one. What it binds is not known. Clones were sequenced by immunoSEQ multiplex PCR, and TCRdb holds only the in-frame ones, with some missing. The repertoire includes about 100,000 clones, approximately 90% of them detected once, and about 0.7% sits in the top ten. Trimming removed 5 bases at V and 3 bases at J, with 14 bases between. The CDR3 sequence is 15 residues long. The germline V gene encodes CDR1 MNHNS and CDR2 SASEGT. The TCR was taken from a human donor who was the organ donor for an intestinal transplant. V gene TRBV6-1 combines with J gene TRBJ1-3, with D possibly being TRBD1 (6 bases). The sequences come from unstimulated CD4+ T cells sorted from spleen or lymph node cells, collected before transplant. DNA for the CDR3: TGTGCCAGCAGTAGGGGACAACTTATTGGAAACACCATATATTTT. It is translated as CASSRGQLIGNTIYF.